This TCR beta chain was profiled in a study of T cell responses to AZD1222 COVID-19 vaccine. General study points: Repertoire sampling was restricted to post-peak T cell response timepoints. Following two doses of AZD1222, Spike-specific TCR breadth and depth rose.

Sequencing used immunoSEQ multiplex PCR; TCRdb keeps in-frame clones, though not all of them. Here the sample spans under 40,000 clones, around 90% being singletons. In regard to this clone: The antigen remains unidentified.

The CDR3 runs to 14 residues. CDR1 SGHRS and CDR2 YFSETQ come from the germline V gene. V lost 6 bases to trimming and J lost 4 bases; unmatched junction nucleotides: 7. This TCR came from an adult in good health. The chain recombines TRBV5-1 with TRBJ2-5; TRBD2 aligns across 9 bases. The sequences come from peripheral blood, collected on day 0 of AZD1222 vaccination. The CDR3 sequence is CASKGGGAGETQYF. CDR3 nucleotides: TGCGCCAGCAAGGGCGGGGGGGCCGGAGAGACCCAGTACTTC.